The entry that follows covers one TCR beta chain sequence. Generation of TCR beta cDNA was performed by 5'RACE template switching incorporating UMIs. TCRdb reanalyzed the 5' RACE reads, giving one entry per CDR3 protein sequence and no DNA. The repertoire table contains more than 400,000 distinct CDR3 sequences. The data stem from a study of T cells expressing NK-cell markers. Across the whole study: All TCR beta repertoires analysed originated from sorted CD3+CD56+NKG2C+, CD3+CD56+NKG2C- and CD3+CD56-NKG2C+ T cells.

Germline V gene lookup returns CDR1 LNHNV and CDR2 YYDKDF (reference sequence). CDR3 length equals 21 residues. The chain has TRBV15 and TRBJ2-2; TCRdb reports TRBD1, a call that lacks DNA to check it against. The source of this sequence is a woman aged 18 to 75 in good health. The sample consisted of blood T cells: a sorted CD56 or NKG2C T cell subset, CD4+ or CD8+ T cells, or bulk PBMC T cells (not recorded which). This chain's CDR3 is CATSSYSLGWDSDRRAGELFF.